The rows below give T cell receptor beta chains drawn from one sample of a study of CD8 T cells in ankylosing spondylitis. A single record per CDR3 protein comes from TCRdb applying MiXCR to the 5' RACE reads. The sample includes 250,000 or so distinct CDR3 sequences, 20% to 30% of them seen just once. Sequenced input: blood, either unsorted or a sorted T cell fraction (not recorded which). All receptors come from a male donor with ankylosing spondylitis or in good health (not recorded which). The CDR3 runs from the conserved cysteine through the conserved F or W. A D gene is named only where the DNA matches it firmly. Clone size is shown for a subset of rows, as once, few, many or a class of expanded clone.

abundance: -
v_gene: TRBV7-2
d_gene: TRBD2
j_gene: TRBJ2-5
CDR3aa: CASSLALLGGLTQETQYF
CDR3nt: TGTGCCAGCAGCTTAGCGCTTCTGGGAGGGTTAACCCAAGAGACCCAGTACTTC

abundance: many
v_gene: TRBV10-3
d_gene: -
j_gene: TRBJ1-6
CDR3aa: CAISRQADNSPLHF
CDR3nt: TGTGCCATCAGCAGACAGGCCGATAATTCACCCCTCCACTTT

abundance: many
v_gene: TRBV20-1
d_gene: TRBD2
j_gene: TRBJ2-7
CDR3aa: CSASGLAGGPISPHEQYF
CDR3nt: TGCAGTGCTAGTGGGCTAGCGGGGGGGCCTATTTCCCCCCACGAGCAGTACTTC

abundance: -
v_gene: TRBV6-5
d_gene: TRBD1
j_gene: TRBJ2-7
CDR3aa: CASSSRQGDSYEQYF
CDR3nt: TGTGCCAGCAGTTCCCGCCAGGGGGACTCCTACGAGCAGTACTTC

abundance: -
v_gene: TRBV12-3/TRBV12-4
d_gene: TRBD2
j_gene: TRBJ2-2
CDR3aa: CASSSHTGTSGGRIGELFF
CDR3nt: TGTGCCAGCAGTTCCCACACCGGGACTAGCGGGGGGCGTATCGGGGAGCTGTTTTTT

abundance: many
v_gene: TRBV28
d_gene: -
j_gene: TRBJ1-5
CDR3aa: CASSQPPHQPQHF
CDR3nt: TGTGCCAGCAGCCAACCTCCCCATCAGCCCCAGCATTTT

abundance: -
v_gene: TRBV29-1
d_gene: -
j_gene: TRBJ2-3
CDR3aa: CSARPRLTDTQYF
CDR3nt: TGCAGCGCCCGACCCAGGCTCACAGATACGCAGTATTTT

abundance: -
v_gene: TRBV20-1
d_gene: TRBD2
j_gene: TRBJ2-1
CDR3aa: CSARDLASGGDYRISSYNEQFF
CDR3nt: TGCAGTGCTAGAGATTTAGCTAGCGGGGGGGACTATAGAATTAGCTCCTACAATGAGCAGTTCTTC

abundance: many
v_gene: TRBV29-1
d_gene: TRBD1
j_gene: TRBJ2-5
CDR3aa: CSVEGGAETQYF
CDR3nt: TGCAGCGTAGAAGGGGGCGCGGAGACCCAGTACTTC

abundance: -
v_gene: TRBV20-1
d_gene: TRBD2
j_gene: TRBJ2-1
CDR3aa: CSASLGGGYYNEQFF
CDR3nt: TGCAGTGCTAGTCTCGGGGGGGGATACTACAATGAGCAGTTCTTC

abundance: few
v_gene: TRBV6-2/TRBV6-3
d_gene: TRBD1
j_gene: TRBJ1-1
CDR3aa: CASRRQGFYTEAFF
CDR3nt: TGTGCCAGCAGAAGACAGGGATTCTACACTGAAGCTTTCTTT

abundance: few
v_gene: TRBV12-3/TRBV12-4
d_gene: TRBD1
j_gene: TRBJ2-1
CDR3aa: CASSSHGTGVDEQFF
CDR3nt: TGTGCCAGCAGTTCTCACGGTACAGGGGTCGATGAGCAGTTCTTC

abundance: few
v_gene: TRBV20-1
d_gene: TRBD2
j_gene: TRBJ2-2
CDR3aa: CSAREPGWRGSVTGELFF
CDR3nt: TGCAGTGCTAGAGAGCCAGGGTGGCGGGGGTCTGTCACCGGGGAGCTGTTTTTT

abundance: -
v_gene: TRBV20-1
d_gene: -
j_gene: TRBJ1-5
CDR3aa: CSARTRTPHNQPQHF
CDR3nt: TGCAGTGCTAGAACCCGAACCCCACATAATCAGCCCCAGCATTTT

abundance: few
v_gene: TRBV20-1
d_gene: TRBD1
j_gene: TRBJ1-5
CDR3aa: CSARTGQGLNQPQHF
CDR3nt: TGCAGTGCTAGAACGGGACAGGGGCTCAATCAGCCCCAGCATTTT

abundance: -
v_gene: TRBV20-1
d_gene: -
j_gene: TRBJ1-1
CDR3aa: CSVVFGQMNTEAFF
CDR3nt: TGCAGTGTGGTGTTTGGACAGATGAACACTGAAGCTTTCTTT